This TCR beta chain was sequenced for a study of naive and memory T cell subsets. Separate alpha and beta amplification began at the second PCR step. The beta constant-region primer was an equimolar mix of two oligonucleotides covering TRBC1 and TRBC2. TCRdb processed the UMI-ligation and nested PCR reads anew with MiXCR; each CDR3 protein has one entry. The repertoire has about 2,800 distinct CDR3 sequences, 7.3% of them found once; the top ten carry 65% to 85%. This clonotype counts as medium-sized (0.01 to 0.1%). This CDR3 contains 13 residues. Germline V gene data show CDR1 as LGHNA and CDR2 as YSLEER. Trimming pared 5 bases from V and 1 base from J, leaving 8 bases between.

The chain links TRBV4-3 to TRBJ1-1; no firm D call. Sequencing was carried out using effector memory CD8+ T cells from blood. Specified subset: effector memory, CD45RA- CD27-. This sequence originates from a human donor in good health. Written as DNA, the CDR3 is TGCGCCAGCAGCTCCCACAGGAACACTGAAGCTTTCTTT. Its protein product is CASSSHRNTEAFF.